This T cell receptor beta chain was sequenced during a study of cytomegalovirus exposure and HLA in healthy donors. Findings and caveats of the study: Trimming of TCR beta V- and J-genes showed a link, identified in a later analysis, to a missense DCLRE1C variant. TCR beta chains associated with HLA were, in a later analysis, more clonally expanded than equally common others. Most of the TCR beta V segments (in an earlier analysis) were productive either about 87% or about 30% of the time.

Trimming pared 4 bases from V and 1 base from J, leaving 11 bases between. The germline gives CDR1 WNHNN, CDR2 SYGVQD (reference sequence). The CDR3 consists of 14 residues. Researchers ran the PCR with 60 Vbeta and 13 Jbeta primers. Sequencing used immunoSEQ multiplex PCR; TCRdb keeps in-frame clones, though not all of them. The sample records a few hundred thousand clones, roughly 83% being singletons. This clone was seen only a few times. Antigen unknown. Sequenced input: PBMCs. This sequence joins TRBV10-1 and TRBJ2-7; possibly TRBD1 for D (5 bases). The TCR comes from a girl aged 10-17 years in good health and CMV-seronegative. The CDR3 protein is CASSARQGSYEQYF. Here the CDR3 DNA reads TGCGCCAGCAGTGCGCGGCAGGGATCCTACGAGCAGTACTTC.